This TCR beta chain came from a study of kidney transplant recipient with SARS-CoV-2 infection. TCRdb ran MiXCR on the reads and lists one entry per CDR3 protein. Altogether 200,000 to 300,000 distinct CDR3 sequences are present, 29% being singletons, with the ten largest covering nearly 7.5%. The CDR3 is made up of 14 amino acids. J lost 10 bases, V lost 0 bases, and 6 bases had no gene match. The germline V gene has CDR1 SGHTS and CDR2 YDEGEE. The sequence was obtained from a male patient aged 25 to 39 who had COVID-19 and was a kidney transplant recipient. Some T cells may have come from the graft donor. Sample: a blood sample, taken at baseline and between days 110 and 120 from a kidney transplant recipient. V gene TRBV5-8 combines with J gene TRBJ1-2; 10 bases are a match to TRBD1. In DNA, the CDR3 is TGTGCCAGCAGCTTGGGACAGGGGGCGGAGGACTACACCTTC. Amino acid sequence: CASSLGQGAEDYTF.